The entry below describes one T cell receptor beta chain. This specimen belongs to a study of neoadjuvant anti-PD-1 for oral cavity cancer. Time point reported: after neoadjuvant nivolumab, at surgical resection. Germline V gives CDR1 SGHRS, CDR2 YFSETQ. CDR3 length equals 15 residues. Trimming cost V 8 bases and J 3 bases; bases outside gene matches: 10. Generated by immunoSEQ multiplex PCR, the TCRdb table keeps only in-frame clones and is missing some. Of 13,000 to 15,000 clones detected, about three quarters appear once; the ten largest clones hold less than 3.5%. The source of this sequence is a person aged 35 to 85 with oral cavity squamous cell carcinoma. The rearrangement joins TRBV5-1 to TRBJ2-2; 7 bases match TRBD2. The source material was PBMCs, sampled after nivolumab (anti-PD-1) treatment. DNA of the CDR3: TGCGCCAGTCAACGGCTGGGAGGGGACACCGGGGAGCTGTTTTTT. Its translation: CASQRLGGDTGELFF.